This T cell receptor beta chain originates from a study of cytomegalovirus exposure and HLA in healthy donors. Study background: Findings of an earlier analysis included roughly 110 million unique TCR beta sequences from roughly 200 million T cells. Genetic ancestry analysis placed under 90% of the 300 to 400 donors that were genotyped in the Caucasian-associated cluster.

Notes on the study in general: About 87% or about 30% of the time was how often most TCR beta V segments were productive, according to an earlier analysis. Later genetic work tied a missense DCLRE1C variant to beta-chain V and J trimming.

Use of 60 Vbeta and 13 Jbeta primers characterized the PCR. Generated by immunoSEQ multiplex PCR, the TCRdb table keeps only in-frame clones and is missing some. The table lists under 35,000 clones, with 0.71% in the top ten. V lost 4 bases and J lost 4, with 7 bases in between. Germline lookup yields CDR1 KGHSH and CDR2 LQKENI. The length of the CDR3 is 12 residues. As to this clone: The antigen is unknown.

This clonotype was sampled from a man aged 25 to 40 in good health and CMV-seronegative. The chain joins TRBV18 to TRBJ1-2, with D unclear. Material for sequencing was PBMCs. The CDR3 protein is CASSRDVYGYTF. As DNA, the CDR3 is TGTGCCAGCTCACGAGATGTCTATGGCTACACCTTC.